These 4 T cell receptor beta chains share one sample of origin, sequenced in a study of blood T cell repertoires in COVID-19. Data came from immunoSEQ multiplex PCR; TCRdb stores just in-frame clones and leaves some out. The data contain a few hundred thousand clones, around 90% of them seen just once; the ten biggest clones take up around 15%. The sequenced sample was PBMCs or T cells enriched from blood (not recorded which). Receptors originate from a young man who had been exposed to COVID-19.

The rearrangement joins TRBV5-6 to TRBJ2-1; weak D call: TRBD2 (5 bases). Trimming pared 7 bases from V and 0 bases from J, leaving 20 bases between. Looked up from germline, CDR1 is SGHDT and CDR2 is YYEEEE. The CDR3 runs 17 residues. CDR3 sequence (DNA): TGTGCCAGCGGCCTATTACTACGGGGAAGCTCCTACAATGAGCAGTTCTTC. This translates into CASGLLLRGSSYNEQFF.

DNA of the CDR3: TGTGCCAGCAGCCCTGGACCCCGGGGGTACGAGCAGTACTTC. Protein: CASSPGPRGYEQYF. The chain employs TRBV14 and TRBJ2-7; weak D call: TRBD2 (6 bases). Germline V gives CDR1 SGHDN, CDR2 FVKESK. V was clipped by 4 bases and J by 4 bases, with 14 bases between them. This CDR3 has 14 amino acids.

The chain is built from TRBV6-4 and TRBJ2-3; 8 bases match TRBD2. CDR3 size: 13 residues. CDR1 and CDR2 from the germline V gene are MRHNA and SNTAGT. CDR3 in amino acids: CARAGAPTDTQYF. In DNA form, the CDR3 reads TGTGCACGAGCGGGGGCCCCTACCGATACGCAGTATTTT.

The chain couples TRBV11-1 to TRBJ2-1; 11 bases line up with TRBD1. Germline-derived CDR1 and CDR2 are SGHAT and FQDESV (reference sequence). After removal of 8 bases from V and 1 base from J, the junction contained 7 bases not matched to a gene. This CDR3 has 16 residues. The CDR3 loop reads CASVTGTGGSYNEQFF. DNA of the CDR3: TGTGCCAGCGTAACCGGGACAGGGGGTTCCTACAATGAGCAGTTCTTC.